The 2 T cell receptor beta chains below all came from one sample that was sequenced in a study of blood T cell repertoires in COVID-19. Generated by immunoSEQ multiplex PCR, the TCRdb table keeps only in-frame clones and is missing some. The sample holds about 250,000 clones, 86% seen once. The sequenced sample was peripheral blood. These receptors all come from an elderly woman with COVID-19, enrolled during active disease.

The genes are TRBV28 and TRBJ1-4; possibly TRBD1 for D (5 bases). Germline CDR1 and CDR2: MDHEN and SYDVKM. The length of the CDR3 is 15 residues. V was trimmed by 6 bases and J by 7 bases, leaving 18 bases between them. The CDR3, as DNA: TGTGCCAGCAGGTCTACCGGGACTGGTTCTGAAAAACTGTTTTTT. Its translation: CASRSTGTGSEKLFF.

This clone appeared once. The V gene is TRBV10-3, the J gene TRBJ1-1; TRBD1 matches at 10 bases. V shed 6 bases, J shed 5 bases, and the junction held 3 bases outside the gene matches. This CDR3 contains 13 residues. The germline V gene has CDR1 ENHRY and CDR2 SYGVKD. The chain's CDR3 is CAIRDRGETEAFF. DNA of the CDR3: TGTGCCATCAGGGACAGGGGGGAGACTGAAGCTTTCTTT.